The 2 T cell receptor beta chains below come from one sample, sequenced in a study of glioma-infiltrating T cells after dendritic cell vaccination. Sample time point: after dendritic cell vaccination, including at tumor progression/relapse. The repertoire was sequenced with immunoSEQ multiplex PCR; TCRdb's copy has only in-frame clones and lacks some. The table includes about 24,000 clones, roughly 86% detected once. The material was blood, obtained after dendritic cell vaccination. These receptors all come from a human donor with glioblastoma.

This chain joins TRBV18 and TRBJ2-5; TRBD2 aligns across 14 bases. The DNA end lines up better with TRBJ2-7; the J call may be wrong. CDR3 length equals 17 residues. In germline, CDR1 is KGHSH, CDR2 LQKENI. DNA of the CDR3: TGTGCCAGCTCACCCCAAGGACTAGCGGGGGGTAGACACGAGCAGTACTTC. This gives the protein CASSPQGLAGGRHEQYF.

This chain connects TRBV30 to TRBJ2-1; the match to TRBD1 covers 8 bases. Trimming at V came to 5 bases and at J to 3 bases, leaving 9 bases not matched to a gene. This CDR3 spans 15 amino acids. Germline V CDR1 and CDR2: GTSNPN, SVGIG (reference sequence). CDR3 sequence: CAWARQGAHYNEQFF. In nucleotides, the CDR3 is TGTGCCTGGGCAAGGCAGGGGGCACACTACAATGAGCAGTTCTTC.